These 3 T cell receptor beta chains came from one sample sequenced in a study of post-analysis software for immune sequencing data. Study-level findings and limits: Patients showed TRBV5-6, TRBV5-1 and TRBV20-1 among roughly 5 TRBV segments more frequent than in controls.

Unique molecular identifiers were carried by the TCR beta cDNA libraries. TCRdb reanalysed the PCR reads using MiXCR and keeps one entry per CDR3 protein. Found here are 650,000 to 850,000 distinct CDR3 sequences, about 50% of them singletons; the top ten hold approximately 4.4%. Their specific antigens are unknown. The sequencing input was blood. These receptor sequences come from a girl aged 5 to 17 with multiple sclerosis.

CDR3 sequence: CASSISGRTNTEAFF. The DNA of the CDR3 is TGCGCCAGCAGCATCTCTGGACGGACGAACACTGAAGCTTTCTTT. This chain connects TRBV5-1 to TRBJ1-1; D unresolved. This CDR3 contains 15 residues. The germline CDR1 and CDR2 sequences are SGHRS and YFSETQ. Trimming stripped 4 bases from V and 1 base from J, with 14 bases between.

This clonotype was seen a few times. V usage is TRBV28 and J usage is TRBJ2-4; no firm D call. V lost 6 bases and J 7 bases, leaving 16 bases between the germline ends. CDR3 length: 14 residues. The germline gives CDR1 MDHEN, CDR2 SYDVKM. CDR3 coding DNA: TGTGCCAGCAGGCCCACAACGGCCGGGAACATTCAGTACTTC. Residues: CASRPTTAGNIQYF.

The count of this clonotype is one. This rearrangement joins TRBV7-9 to TRBJ2-3, with 11 bases fitting TRBD2. The V gene end was trimmed by 5 bases and the J gene end by 6 bases; junction bases not matched to a gene: 13. Per germline, CDR1 SEHNR and CDR2 FQNEAQ (reference sequence). The CDR3 runs to 17 residues. The CDR3: CASSPVSGRGNPDTQYF. In nucleotides, the CDR3 is TGTGCCAGCAGCCCCGTTAGCGGGAGGGGAAATCCGGATACGCAGTATTTT. Full variable domain (rest looked up from reference TRBV7-9 and TRBJ2-3): DTGVSQNPRHKITKRGQNVTFRCDPISEHNRLYWYRQTLGQGPEFLTYFQNEAQLEKSRLLSDRFSAERPKGSFSTLEIQRTEQGDSAMYLCASSPVSGRGNPDTQYFGPGTRLTVL.